One sample yielded the 30 T cell receptor beta chains listed below, sequenced in a study of technical replicates of blood from a few donors. The table came from immunoSEQ multiplex PCR; TCRdb's copy has only in-frame clones and leaves some out. This table holds about 75,000 clones, 90% to 95% found once. The sequenced sample was PBMCs. These receptors were collected from a human donor in good health. Some clones in this sample may be carry-over from other donors' samples.

The chain recombines TRBV10-3 with TRBJ2-5; 10 bases match TRBD1. Germline CDR1 reads ENHRY; CDR2 reads SYGVKD. The CDR3 covers 15 residues. Trimming removed 4 bases from V and 5 bases from J; junction bases left unmatched: 7. The CDR3 bases are TGTGCCATCAGTGCGGGGACAGGGGCCTTCGAGACCCAGTACTTC. It yields the protein CAISAGTGAFETQYF.

The V and J genes are TRBV7-8 and TRBJ1-1, with 8 bases fitting TRBD1. The CDR3 totals 13 residues. Trimming at V came to 2 bases and at J to 7 bases, leaving 3 bases not matched to a gene. Germline V gene data show CDR1 as SGHVS and CDR2 as FQNEAQ. The CDR3 DNA follows: TGTGCCAGCAGCTTAATCACAGGGGGTGAAGCTTTCTTT. Protein: CASSLITGGEAFF.

This chain links TRBV6-5 with TRBJ2-7, with D perhaps matching TRBD1 (6 bases). CDR1 is MNHEY and CDR2 is SVGAGI in the germline V gene. V lost 6 bases and J lost 0, with 15 bases in between. This CDR3 spans 15 amino acids. CDR3 nucleotide sequence: TGTGCCAGCAGCACAATGGACAGATTCTCCTACGAGCAGTACTTC. Encoded protein: CASSTMDRFSYEQYF.

This chain uses TRBV7-9 with TRBJ2-2; no reliable D call. The CDR3 runs 15 residues. V was shortened by 0 bases and J by 6 bases, with 11 bases between the two germline ends. CDR1 is SEHNR, CDR2 FQNEAQ, per germline (reference sequence). The CDR3 region has the DNA TGTGCCAGCAGCTTAGCGCTAACTACGTCCGGGGAGCTGTTTTTT. Its translation: CASSLALTTSGELFF.

This clone was recorded once. V gene TRBV5-4 combines with J gene TRBJ2-1, with 7 bases lining up with TRBD2. V dropped 1 base and J dropped 6; count of bases not matched to a gene: 10. The CDR3 is 16 residues long. The germline V gene has CDR1 SGHNT and CDR2 YYREEE (reference sequence). The CDR3 region has the DNA TGTGCCAGCAGCTTGAGAAGCGGGACCTTAGGCAATGAGCAGTTCTTC. This encodes CASSLRSGTLGNEQFF.

The V and J genes are TRBV7-2 and TRBJ2-1; TRBD1 aligns across 7 bases. The CDR3 has 16 residues. Germline V gene lookup returns CDR1 SGHTA and CDR2 FQGNSA. Losses at the gene ends were 5 bases for V and 4 bases for J; bases not matched to a gene: 11. CDR3 coding DNA: TGTGCCAGCAGCCGTGACAGGGACCCCTCTTACAATGAGCAGTTCTTC. Translating gives CASSRDRDPSYNEQFF.

The chain employs TRBV9 and TRBJ2-1; 10 positions match TRBD2. With V trimmed by 0 bases and J by 4 bases, 4 bases remained unmatched. The CDR3 extends over 16 amino acids. Germline-derived CDR1 and CDR2 are SGDLS and YYNGEE. Here the CDR3 reads CASSVDTSGTYNEQFF. In DNA, the CDR3 is TGTGCCAGCAGCGTAGACACTAGCGGGACTTACAATGAGCAGTTCTTC.

The V call is TRBV19, the J call TRBJ1-2, with 10 bases matching TRBD1. The CDR3 is 12 amino acids. CDR1 is LNHDA and CDR2 is SQIVND in the germline V gene (reference sequence). V shed 5 bases and J 11 bases; nucleotides not matched to a gene: 5. DNA of the CDR3: TGTGCCAGTAGTTACCGGGACAGGGGTTACACCTTC. Protein: CASSYRDRGYTF.

This clone has a single count. The J gene is TRBJ2-5, the V gene TRBV7-3, with 9 bases identical to TRBD2. Trimming took 5 bases from V and 4 from J; bases not matched to a gene: 11. Per germline, CDR1 SGHTA and CDR2 FQGTGA. This CDR3 is built from 16 residues. The DNA for the CDR3 is TGTGCCAGCAGCCCTACCCCTGCGGGGGGGCTAGAGACCCAGTACTTC. Its translation: CASSPTPAGGLETQYF.

This chain links TRBV7-2 with TRBJ2-3; no definite D call. V gave up 0 bases and J gave up 6 bases, with 10 bases separating them. The V gene's germline CDR1 is SGHTA and CDR2 FQGNSA. The CDR3 length is 14 residues. The CDR3 DNA is TGTGCCAGCAGCTTAGCGCGGTGGAGTGATACGCAGTATTTT. Translation: CASSLARWSDTQYF.

This clone was seen just once. The genes are TRBV4-1 and TRBJ1-5; unclear D gene. V lost 1 base, J lost 6 bases, and 13 bases lay in between. The germline gives CDR1 MGHRA, CDR2 YSYEKL. The CDR3 extends over 15 amino acids. The CDR3 DNA follows: TGCGCCAGCAGCCAAGGGCCCGGACTGGGTCAGCCCCAGCATTTT. It is translated as CASSQGPGLGQPQHF.

This rearrangement joins TRBV4-3 to TRBJ2-7; the D gene is possibly TRBD2 (6 bases). CDR3 length: 13 residues. The germline V gene has CDR1 LGHNA and CDR2 YSLEER. V was cut by 1 base and J by 2 bases, with 6 bases left in between. This CDR3 reads CASSQGLAYEQYF. CDR3 DNA sequence: TGCGCCAGCAGCCAAGGACTAGCCTACGAGCAGTACTTC.

This clone has only one observation. This chain uses TRBV5-1 with TRBJ2-3; the match to TRBD1 covers 8 bases. Germline V gene sequence: CDR1 SGHRS, CDR2 YFSETQ. The CDR3 totals 17 residues. Unmatched junction bases numbered 10, after V lost 4 bases and J lost 0 bases. The CDR3 here is CASSPAVTGGSTDTQYF. The CDR3 DNA follows: TGCGCCAGCAGCCCAGCCGTAACAGGGGGTAGCACAGATACGCAGTATTTT. Full variable domain (outside the CDR3, taken from reference TRBV5-1 and TRBJ2-3): KAGVTQTPRYLIKTRGQQVTLSCSPISGHRSVSWYQQTPGQGLQFLFEYFSETQRNKGNFPGRFSGRQFSNSRSEMNVSTLELGDSALYLCASSPAVTGGSTDTQYFGPGTRLTVL.

The chain uses TRBV11-2 and TRBJ2-7, with 8 positions matching TRBD2. The CDR3 sequence is 13 residues long. J lost 2 bases, V lost 5 bases, and 2 bases had no gene match. Germline CDR1 reads SGHAT; CDR2 reads FQNNGV. CDR3 residues: CASSLGLAYEQYF. The DNA for the CDR3 is TGTGCCAGCAGCCTGGGACTAGCCTACGAGCAGTACTTC.

V gene TRBV5-4 combines with J gene TRBJ2-2, with 9 bases that match TRBD2. The trim removed 5 bases at V and 7 bases at J, leaving 6 bases unmatched. This CDR3 region has 14 residues. Germline CDR1 SGHNT, CDR2 YYREEE (reference sequence). CDR3: CASSSAGGIGELFF. Here the CDR3 DNA reads TGTGCCAGCAGTTCAGCGGGGGGTATCGGGGAGCTGTTTTTT.

The chain joins TRBV6-1 to TRBJ2-2; TRBD2 aligns across 7 bases. V was pared by 1 base and J by 5 bases, with 4 bases of the junction left unmatched. Germline V gene data show CDR1 as MNHNS and CDR2 as SASEGT. The CDR3 has 15 residues. CDR3 amino acids: CASSEGGGETGELFF. CDR3 in DNA: TGTGCCAGCAGTGAAGGGGGGGGAGAAACCGGGGAGCTGTTTTTT.

This CDR3 is CASSMGTRRKHF. CDR3 nucleotides: TGTGCCAGCAGTATGGGGACACGTAGGAAGCATTTT. This chain links TRBV6-1 with TRBJ1-5; weak D call: TRBD1 (6 bases). V was shortened by 5 bases and J by 14 bases, with 16 bases between the two germline ends. The CDR3 covers 12 residues. In germline, CDR1 is MNHNS, CDR2 SASEGT.

V usage is TRBV9 and J usage is TRBJ2-1, with D tentatively TRBD1 (6 bases). Germline CDR1 reads SGDLS; CDR2 reads YYNGEE. V lost 3 bases and J 8 bases, leaving 18 bases between the germline ends. CDR3 length: 15 amino acids. CDR3 loop: CASSEGGPNIHEQFF. In DNA, the CDR3 is TGTGCCAGCAGCGAAGGGGGACCCAACATACATGAGCAGTTCTTC.

The J gene is TRBJ1-1, the V gene TRBV2, with D uncertain. Germline assignment: CDR1 SNHLY and CDR2 FYNNEI. Trimming took 6 bases from V and 5 from J, leaving 7 bases between them. The CDR3 covers 11 residues. As DNA, the CDR3 is TGTGCCAGCAGCTATCTAACTGAAGCTTTCTTT. Its translation is CASSYLTEAFF.

This chain connects TRBV6-5 to TRBJ1-6; 9 bases agree with TRBD1. After removal of 4 bases from V and 6 bases from J, the junction contained 4 bases not matched to a gene. The CDR3 consists of 15 residues. Germline V gives CDR1 MNHEY, CDR2 SVGAGI. For the CDR3, the DNA is TGTGCCAGCAGTTCAACAGGGGGCCTTAATTCACCCCTCCACTTT. It specifies CASSSTGGLNSPLHF.

V usage is TRBV15 and J usage is TRBJ2-7, with TRBD1 matching over 9 bases. This CDR3 is 13 amino acids long. V shed 2 bases, J shed 13 bases, and the junction held 9 bases outside the gene matches. The germline gives CDR1 LNHNV, CDR2 YYDKDF (reference sequence). The chain's CDR3 is CATSRRVWTGVYF. For the CDR3, the DNA is TGTGCCACCAGCAGAAGAGTTTGGACAGGGGTATACTTC.

The chain joins TRBV10-2 to TRBJ2-3; 15 bases are a match to TRBD2. The CDR3 length is 14 residues. The V gene's germline CDR1 is WSHSY and CDR2 SAAADI. After removal of 8 bases from V and 3 bases from J, the junction contained 0 bases not matched to a gene. CDR3 protein: CASGLAGGTDTQYF. CDR3 sequence (DNA): TGCGCCAGCGGACTAGCGGGGGGGACAGATACGCAGTATTTT.

This rearrangement joins TRBV5-1 to TRBJ2-7; TRBD2 matches at 9 bases. This CDR3 comprises 14 residues. Trimming at V came to 0 bases and at J to 4 bases, leaving 2 bases not matched to a gene. Germline V gene sequence: CDR1 SGHRS, CDR2 YFSETQ. CDR3 DNA sequence: TGCGCCAGCAGCTTGGCAGCGGGGGGTTACGAGCAGTACTTC. The encoded protein is CASSLAAGGYEQYF.

V is TRBV30 and J is TRBJ1-2; D may be TRBD1 (6 bases). The CDR3 is made up of 13 amino acids. V was cut by 3 bases and J by 4 bases, with 12 bases left in between. Germline CDR1 is GTSNPN and CDR2 is SVGIG (reference sequence). The CDR3 protein is CAWRSQGTYGYTF. In DNA, the CDR3 is TGTGCCTGGAGATCCCAGGGGACCTATGGCTACACCTTC.

The V and J genes are TRBV9 and TRBJ2-3, with 8 nucleotides matching TRBD2. The trim removed 3 bases at V and 4 bases at J, leaving 7 bases unmatched. There are 15 residues in the CDR3. Germline assignment: CDR1 SGDLS and CDR2 YYNGEE. CDR3 DNA sequence: TGTGCCAGCAGCGGCGACGGGGGGGGGTCAGATACGCAGTATTTT. Translating gives CASSGDGGGSDTQYF. Supplemented by reference TRBV9 and TRBJ2-3, the full variable domain reads DSGVTQTPKHLITATGQRVTLRCSPRSGDLSVYWYQQSLDQGLQFLIQYYNGEERAKGNILERFSAQQFPDLHSELNLSSLELGDSALYFCASSGDGGGSDTQYFGPGTRLTVL.

The CDR3 coding sequence is TGTGCCAGTAGAGGTGGGGCTGTGAATGGGTACGAGCAGTACTTC. Protein product: CASRGGAVNGYEQYF. The chain uses TRBV7-2 and TRBJ2-7; a weak D match, TRBD1 (5 bases). This CDR3 has 15 amino acids. The germline V gene has CDR1 SGHTA and CDR2 FQGNSA. V lost 9 bases to trimming and J lost 4 bases, with 22 bases between them.

The chain couples TRBV7-2 to TRBJ2-5, with 9 positions matching TRBD2. V trimming: 2 bases; J trimming: 1 base; junction bases outside the gene matches: 2. CDR3 length: 15 amino acids. Germline loops: CDR1 SGHTA, CDR2 FQGNSA. DNA of the CDR3: TGTGCCAGCAGCTTACCTAGCGGGGTCCAAGAGACCCAGTACTTC. Encoded protein: CASSLPSGVQETQYF.

The count of this clone is one. The chain is built from TRBV2 and TRBJ2-2, with a tentative D call TRBD1 (8 bases). V lost 6 bases and J 4 bases, leaving 15 bases between the germline ends. In germline, CDR1 is SNHLY, CDR2 FYNNEI. This CDR3 is built from 15 residues. CDR3 in amino acids: CASSAGGGSTGELFF. DNA of the CDR3: TGTGCCAGCAGCGCAGGGGGCGGGAGCACCGGGGAGCTGTTTTTT.

Here the CDR3 DNA reads TGCGCCAGCAGTCAATCCACCCACTCTCCGTATGAGCAGTACTTC. Its translation: CASSQSTHSPYEQYF. This sequence joins TRBV23-1 and TRBJ2-7; no clear D gene. TRBV23-1 is an ORF for which the function is uncertain. This CDR3 has 15 residues. V was shortened by 0 bases and J by 7 bases, with 16 bases between the two germline ends.

The rearrangement uses TRBV5-1 and TRBJ2-3; D is possibly TRBD1 (6 bases). The V and J ends lost 0 bases and 0 bases respectively, with 14 bases between them. Germline V gene lookup returns CDR1 SGHRS and CDR2 YFSETQ. The CDR3 runs 17 residues. The CDR3 bases are TGCGCCAGCAGCTTGGCTGGGGGCCTGAGGAGCACAGATACGCAGTATTTT. Encoded protein: CASSLAGGLRSTDTQYF.